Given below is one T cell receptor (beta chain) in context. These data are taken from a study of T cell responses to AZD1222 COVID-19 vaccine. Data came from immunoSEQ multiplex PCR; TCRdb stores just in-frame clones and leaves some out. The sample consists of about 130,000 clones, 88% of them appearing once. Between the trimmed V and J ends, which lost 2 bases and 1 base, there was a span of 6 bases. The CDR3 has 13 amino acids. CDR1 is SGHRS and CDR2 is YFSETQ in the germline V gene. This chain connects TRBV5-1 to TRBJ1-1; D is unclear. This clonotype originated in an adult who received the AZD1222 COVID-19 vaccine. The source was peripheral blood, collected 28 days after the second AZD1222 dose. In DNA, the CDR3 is TGCGCCAGCAGCTTCGACTGGAACACTGAAGCTTTCTTT. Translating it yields CASSFDWNTEAFF.